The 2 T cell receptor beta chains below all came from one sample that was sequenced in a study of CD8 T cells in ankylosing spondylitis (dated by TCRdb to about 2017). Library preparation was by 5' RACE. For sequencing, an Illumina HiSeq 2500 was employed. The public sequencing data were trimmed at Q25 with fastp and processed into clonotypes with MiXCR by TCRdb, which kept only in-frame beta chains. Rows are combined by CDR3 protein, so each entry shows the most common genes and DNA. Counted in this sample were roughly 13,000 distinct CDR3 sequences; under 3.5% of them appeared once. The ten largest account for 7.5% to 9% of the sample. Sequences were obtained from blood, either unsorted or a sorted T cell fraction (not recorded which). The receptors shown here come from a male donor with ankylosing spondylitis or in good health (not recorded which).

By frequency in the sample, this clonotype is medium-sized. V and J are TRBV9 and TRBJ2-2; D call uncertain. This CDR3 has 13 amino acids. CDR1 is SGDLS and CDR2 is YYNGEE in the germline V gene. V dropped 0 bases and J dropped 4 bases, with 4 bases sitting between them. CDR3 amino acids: CASSVVSTGELFF. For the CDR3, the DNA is TGTGCCAGCAGCGTAGTTTCCACCGGGGAGCTGTTTTTT.

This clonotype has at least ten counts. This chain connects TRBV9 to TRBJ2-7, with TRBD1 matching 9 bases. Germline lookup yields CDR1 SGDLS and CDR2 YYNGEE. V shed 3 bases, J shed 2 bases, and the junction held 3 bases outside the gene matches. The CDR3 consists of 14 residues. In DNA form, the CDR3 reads TGTGCCAGCAGCGGAGGGACAGGGCCCTACGAGCAGTACTTC. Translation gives CASSGGTGPYEQYF.